This T cell receptor beta chain stems from a study of blood T cell repertoires in COVID-19. Study summary: COVID-19 samples, acute and convalescent, were from the United States, Italy and Spain. PBMCs, B-cell-depleted T cells, or T cells provided the cDNA or gDNA that made up the material.

Per germline, CDR1 MNHNY and CDR2 SVGAGI (reference sequence). The CDR3 extends over 15 amino acids. With 5 bases clipped from V and 6 bases from J, the junction kept 6 bases outside the gene matches. In the original processing: Counts of nucleated cells, estimated from reference gene primer amplification, were obtained. Sequencing was performed with immunoSEQ multiplex PCR; in TCRdb, only in-frame clones are kept and a portion is missing. The V and J calls and clone size come from that table; D and trimming were worked out from the DNA. The profile covers tens of thousands of clones, with roughly four fifths appearing a single time and approximately 7% taken by the ten largest.

The V and J genes are TRBV6-6 and TRBJ1-4, with 10 bases fitting TRBD1. The receptor was derived from a human donor in a cohort sampled during active COVID-19. Sample: peripheral blood. The CDR3, as DNA: TGTGCCAGCAGTGACCCGGGACAGGGGCATGAAAAACTGTTTTTT. Its protein is CASSDPGQGHEKLFF.